Below, 2 T cell receptor beta chains from the same sample are listed, as sequenced in a study of shared clonotypes between healthy human individuals (dated by TCRdb to 2019 to 2021). The method was the immunoSEQ multiplex PCR assay. Here the immuneACCESS table is served through TCRdb, limited to in-frame sequences with V and J called. Missing clones are a known gap in these copies; in checked studies unresolved V genes cover under half, and the rest lacks a known reason. The sample table lists approximately 640,000 clones, about 78% of them with a count of one. The ten largest clonotypes hold around 1.8% of the sample. Sample: memory CD4+ T cells sorted from blood. The label giving this sample's cell subset or site can be read as: CD45RA-negative fraction. Receptors were obtained from a woman aged 30 to 39 in good health.

This sequence joins TRBV27 and TRBJ1-1, with D perhaps matching TRBD1 (6 bases). The CDR3 covers 19 residues. In germline, CDR1 is MNHEY, CDR2 SMNVEV (reference sequence). V gave up 2 bases and J gave up 1 base, with 23 bases separating them. This CDR3 is CASSLDPFTRGAKNTEAFF. The DNA of the CDR3 is TGTGCCAGCAGTTTAGACCCTTTTACCAGGGGAGCTAAGAACACTGAAGCTTTCTTT.

This clone appeared a few times. The chain links TRBV4-1 to TRBJ2-7, with D possibly TRBD1 on 7 matching bases. CDR3 size: 14 residues. The germline gives CDR1 MGHRA, CDR2 YSYEKL. V was pared by 4 bases and J by 2 bases, with 12 bases between. CDR3 loop: CASSPGGIPYEQYF. The DNA of the CDR3 is TGCGCCAGCAGCCCAGGGGGGATTCCCTACGAGCAGTACTTC.